This T cell receptor beta chain came from a study of T cell changes during pregnancy in multiple sclerosis. Repertoires were generated with immunoSEQ multiplex PCR, while TCRdb's copy carries only in-frame clones and drops some. Altogether over 55,000 clones are present, 93% being singletons, with the ten largest covering approximately 1.8%. The CDR3 is 17 amino acids. Germline loops: CDR1 SEHNR, CDR2 FQNEAQ (reference sequence). The V segment lost 1 base and the J segment 4 bases; nucleotides outside the gene matches: 7. The chain is built from TRBV7-9 and TRBJ2-5; 12 positions match TRBD2. This clonotype was obtained from a female donor with multiple sclerosis, enrolled in a pregnancy study. The starting material was peripheral blood, obtained after pregnancy. CDR3 in amino acids: CASSLGGLAGIRETQYF. CDR3 sequence (DNA): TGTGCCAGCAGCTTAGGTGGACTAGCGGGAATAAGAGAGACCCAGTACTTC.